This entry features one T cell receptor (beta chain) sequence. V was shortened by 4 bases and J by 4 bases, with 23 bases between the two germline ends. The CDR3 is made up of 17 amino acids. Per germline, CDR1 MNHNS and CDR2 SASEGT. Method: immunoSEQ multiplex PCR; TCRdb's copy keeps in-frame clones and lacks some. The sample carries 51,000 or so clones, 80% to 95% recorded once. These data originate in a study of technical replicates of blood from a handful of donors. This receptor was identified in a human donor in good health. Some clones in this sample may be carry-over from other donors' samples. Sequenced material: PBMCs. The chain couples TRBV6-1 to TRBJ2-7, with a tentative D call TRBD1 (7 bases). CDR3 bases: TGTGCCAGCAGTGGTCCAGGGGGGCAGACCCTACCTTACGAGCAGTACTTC. Translation: CASSGPGGQTLPYEQYF.